A selection of T cell receptor beta chains follows, all from one sample in a study of Ad26.COV2.S vaccination and SARS-CoV-2 variants. Sequenced by immunoSEQ multiplex PCR; TCRdb stores in-frame clones only, minus some. Among 430,000 or so clones listed, nearly 90% were seen once. This specimen consisted of peripheral blood, obtained in a trial of Ad26.COV2.S vaccine versus placebo. Receptors were obtained from a person aged 18 to 59 who received the Ad26.COV2.S COVID-19 vaccine or a placebo. Both conserved end residues are part of each CDR3. D genes are given only for firm matches. Clone size appears in some rows only: once, few, many, or a class for an expanded clone.

j_gene	abundance	d_gene	v_gene	CDR3nt	CDR3aa
TRBJ1-2	.	TRBD1	TRBV5-6	TGTGCCAGCAGCTTCCGGACAGGGACTAACTATGGCTACACCTTC	CASSFRTGTNYGYTF
TRBJ1-4	.	.	TRBV28	TGTGCCAGCAGGAATGGCCAGGGTAGTGAAAAACTGTTTTTT	CASRNGQGSEKLFF
TRBJ2-5	.	TRBD2	TRBV29-1	TGCAGCGTTGAAATACTAGCGGGTCAAGAGACCCAGTACTTC	CSVEILAGQETQYF
TRBJ1-6	.	.	TRBV4-1	TGCGCCAGCAGCCAACAACTGCTTAATTCACCCCTCCACTTT	CASSQQLLNSPLHF
TRBJ2-5	.	.	TRBV10-1	TGCGCCAGCACCAACCTCCCTCACATTCAAGAGACCCAGTACTTC	CASTNLPHIQETQYF
TRBJ1-6	.	.	TRBV5-5	TGTGCCAGCAGCCAACGCCCAGCCTATAATTCACCCCTCCACTTT	CASSQRPAYNSPLHF
TRBJ1-2	.	.	TRBV28	TGTGCCAGCAGTTTGGTGGGGGGGCCTAACTATGGCTACACCTTC	CASSLVGGPNYGYTF
TRBJ1-4	once	.	TRBV5-1	TGCGCCAGCAGCTTGGCGGCAGGGGATGCCCGGGTGCTGTTTTTT	CASSLAAGDARVLFF
TRBJ2-1	.	.	TRBV7-2	TGTGCCAGCAGCACAACGGACAGAAGGGTCTACAATGAGCAGTTCTTC	CASSTTDRRVYNEQFF
TRBJ2-7	.	.	TRBV27	TGTGCCAGCAGAACGGCGGACGGCCGCTACGAGCAGTACTTC	CASRTADGRYEQYF
TRBJ2-1	.	.	TRBV24-1	TGTGCCACCAGTGACTCGGACGGTCGCCACTACAATGAGCAGTTCTTC	CATSDSDGRHYNEQFF
TRBJ1-3	.	.	TRBV7-6	TGTGCCAGCAGTAGGACGGGAGGGACTGGAAACACCATATATTTT	CASSRTGGTGNTIYF
TRBJ1-4	.	.	TRBV19	TGTGCCAGTATTCAGGGCAGCCAAAACGGAAAACTGTTTTTT	CASIQGSQNGKLFF
TRBJ2-3	.	.	TRBV28	TGTGCCAGCTACCCTCTCTTAGGTGGACGAAGCACAGATACGCAGTATTTT	CASYPLLGGRSTDTQYF
TRBJ2-3	.	.	TRBV7-3	TGTGCCAGCAGCTTAGCGGTCCACACAGATACGCAGTATTTT	CASSLAVHTDTQYF
TRBJ1-1	.	.	TRBV19	TGTGCCAGTAGCCCGCGAGGAGCGGGTCAGACTGAAGCTTTCTTT	CASSPRGAGQTEAFF
TRBJ2-7	.	.	TRBV30	TGTGCCTGGAGTGTACATGCGGTGGGGGAGCAGTACTTC	CAWSVHAVGEQYF
TRBJ2-5	.	.	TRBV20-1	TGCAGTGGAGTGCACCAAGAGACCCAGTACTTC	CSGVHQETQYF
TRBJ2-7	.	.	TRBV18	TGTGCCAGCTCACCGGCCGGGACGATAGGTGCCTTC	CASSPAGTIGAF
TRBJ1-2	.	.	TRBV28	TGTGCCAGCACGGGCCAGGGGACGACTAACTATGGCTACACCTTC	CASTGQGTTNYGYTF
TRBJ2-7	once	.	TRBV28	TGTGCCAGCAGTTTATCGGGGTGGGCCCTGACAATCTACGAGCAGTACTTC	CASSLSGWALTIYEQYF
TRBJ1-5	.	.	TRBV4-1	TGCGCCAGCAGCCCCGCTGTCGCCGGGAACCAGCCCCAGCATTTT	CASSPAVAGNQPQHF
TRBJ2-1	.	TRBD2	TRBV6-2/TRBV6-3	TGTGCCAGCAGTTACCCGAGACTAGCGGGAGTAGAGTTCTTC	CASSYPRLAGVEFF